This passage covers 18 T cell receptor beta chains from one sample sequenced in a study of identical twins. TCRdb reprocessed the 5' RACE reads via MiXCR and lists one record per CDR3 protein. The repertoire holds 1.5 million to 2 million distinct CDR3 sequences, with under 35% as singletons. Sequenced input: cord blood. Receptors originate from a newborn girl in good health.

V gene TRBV5-6 combines with J gene TRBJ2-5, with 8 bases matching TRBD1. The J call may be in error: the DNA end matches TRBJ2-7 better. Germline lookup yields CDR1 SGHDT and CDR2 YYEEEE. The CDR3 consists of 16 residues. The CDR3 loop reads CASSPRPGQAAYEQYF. CDR3 DNA sequence: TGTGCCAGCAGCCCGAGGCCGGGACAGGCTGCCTACGAGCAGTACTTC.

The CDR3 spells CASSLGWAGGTDTQYF. CDR3 bases: TGTGCCAGCAGCTTAGGATGGGCGGGGGGCACAGATACGCAGTATTTT. The genes are TRBV7-9 and TRBJ2-3; 7 bases map to TRBD2. Germline values: CDR1 SEHNR, CDR2 FQNEAQ (reference sequence). The CDR3 runs to 16 residues. Germline trimming cut 1 base from V and 1 base from J; bases unmatched to any gene: 5. The full variable domain, with the rest looked up from reference TRBV7-9 and TRBJ2-3, is DTGVSQNPRHKITKRGQNVTFRCDPISEHNRLYWYRQTLGQGPEFLTYFQNEAQLEKSRLLSDRFSAERPKGSFSTLEIQRTEQGDSAMYLCASSLGWAGGTDTQYFGPGTRLTVL.

The V and J genes are TRBV6-6 and TRBJ2-7; no clear D gene. V shed 2 bases and J shed 5 bases, with 7 bases lying between them. The CDR3 contains 12 residues. The germline V gene has CDR1 MNHNY and CDR2 SVGAGI (reference sequence). CDR3 protein: CASSYIGDEQYF. In DNA, the CDR3 is TGTGCCAGCAGTTACATTGGAGACGAGCAGTACTTC.

This clonotype was counted only a few times. The chain links TRBV28 to TRBJ2-7; 9 bases fit TRBD1. Germline V gives CDR1 MDHEN, CDR2 SYDVKM. The CDR3 spans 16 residues. V gave up 2 bases and J gave up 3 bases; unmatched junction bases: 8. The CDR3, as DNA: TGTGCCAGCAGTTTAGTTATCCGGACAGGGGACTACGAGCAGTACTTC. Translation: CASSLVIRTGDYEQYF. Drawing the rest from reference TRBV28 and TRBJ2-7, the complete variable domain is DVKVTQSSRYLVKRTGEKVFLECVQDMDHENMFWYRQDPGLGLRLIYFSYDVKMKEKGDIPEGYSVSREKKERFSLILESASTNQTSMYLCASSLVIRTGDYEQYFGPGTRLTVT.

The V call is TRBV6-5, the J call TRBJ2-5, with a weak D call TRBD2 (6 bases). The V gene's germline CDR1 is MNHEY and CDR2 SVGAGI. V gave up 2 bases and J gave up 5 bases, with 9 bases separating them. The CDR3 consists of 13 residues. CDR3: CASSYGRWETQYF. In DNA, the CDR3 is TGTGCCAGCAGTTACGGGAGGTGGGAGACCCAGTACTTC.

The chain joins TRBV11-2 to TRBJ1-1, with D possibly matching TRBD1 (5 bases). Between the trimmed V and J ends, which lost 4 bases and 0 bases, there was a span of 9 bases. Per the germline V gene, CDR1 is SGHAT and CDR2 is FQNNGV. CDR3 size: 14 residues. The CDR3 reads CASSYRQMNTEAFF. The CDR3 DNA reads TGTGCCAGCAGCTACCGACAGATGAACACTGAAGCTTTCTTT.

This clonotype was detected a few times. The chain has TRBV7-2 and TRBJ2-3; D is possibly TRBD2 (7 bases). There are 15 residues in the CDR3. In germline, CDR1 is SGHTA, CDR2 FQGNSA. Trimming removed 1 base at V and 4 bases at J, with 12 bases between. In nucleotides, the CDR3 is TGTGCCAGCAGCTTAGTCGGGGGGCGGTCAGATACGCAGTATTTT. Translated, it gives CASSLVGGRSDTQYF.

The chain uses TRBV20-1 and TRBJ2-2, with D perhaps matching TRBD1 or TRBD2 (5 bases each). Per the germline V gene, CDR1 is DFQATT and CDR2 is SNEGSKA (reference sequence). The CDR3 runs to 18 residues. V dropped 1 base and J dropped 3 bases, with 21 bases sitting between them. For the CDR3, the DNA is TGCAGTGCTAGAGCTCCTCTTATATGGGGGACCTACACCGGGGAGCTGTTTTTT. The encoded protein is CSARAPLIWGTYTGELFF.

J is TRBJ1-2 and V is TRBV27; D is ambiguous. The CDR3 loop spans 13 amino acids. Trimming pared 6 bases from V and 4 bases from J, leaving 12 bases between. In germline, CDR1 is MNHEY, CDR2 SMNVEV (reference sequence). CDR3 nucleotide sequence: TGTGCCAGCAGGACTGACGCCCCCTATGGCTACACCTTC. It codes for CASRTDAPYGYTF.

In its sample, this clonotype was seen many times. The chain is built from TRBV25-1 and TRBJ1-2; D gene unclear. Trimming removed 4 bases from V and 3 bases from J, with 6 bases in between. The CDR3 totals 12 residues. Germline V gene lookup returns CDR1 MGHDK and CDR2 SYGVNS. The CDR3, as DNA: TGTGCCAGCAGTGGGACGGACTATGGCTACACCTTC. It yields the protein CASSGTDYGYTF.

This clonotype was seen only a few times. This chain uses TRBV11-2 with TRBJ1-2; perhaps TRBD1 as D (6 bases). Germline CDR1 is SGHAT and CDR2 is FQNNGV. CDR3 size: 14 residues. Trimming cost V 0 bases and J 3 bases, with 8 bases left between them. CDR3 loop: CASSLDPGDYGYTF. The CDR3 DNA follows: TGTGCCAGCAGCTTAGATCCAGGGGACTATGGCTACACCTTC.

The chain carries TRBV3-1 and TRBJ2-5; D is ambiguous. This CDR3 has 12 residues. From germline, CDR1 is LGHDT and CDR2 YNNKEL (reference sequence). V was cut by 4 bases and J by 4 bases, with 7 bases left in between. The CDR3 nucleotides read TGTGCCAGCAGCCGGAGAACAGAGACCCAGTACTTC. The encoded protein is CASSRRTETQYF.

Regarding this clonotype: A much larger clone differs from this one at a single base, so this may be a read error. V gene TRBV12-3 or TRBV12-4 combines with J gene TRBJ2-3, with 7 bases lining up with TRBD2. This CDR3 is built from 14 residues. CDR3 in amino acids: CTSRDGGNTDTQYF. The CDR3 DNA is TGTACCAGCAGGGACGGGGGGAACACAGATACGCAGTATTTT.

On this clonotype itself: One junction end disagrees with the germline gene, perhaps due to a read error. The chain joins TRBV3-1 to TRBJ2-1; unclear D gene. Germline V gene sequence: CDR1 LGHDT, CDR2 YNNKEL (reference sequence). The CDR3 covers 12 residues. DNA for the CDR3: TGTGCCAGCAGCCAACCCTACAATGAGCTGTACTTC. Translating gives CASSQPYNELYF.

The CDR3 region is CASSEQLRGYNEQFF. In nucleotides, the CDR3 is TGTGCCAGCAGTGAACAGCTTAGGGGTTACAATGAGCAGTTCTTC. The chain is built from TRBV2 and TRBJ2-1; D possibly corresponds to TRBD1 (5 bases). CDR1 and CDR2 from the germline V gene are SNHLY and FYNNEI. Deletions cut 2 bases from V and 4 bases from J, with 12 bases between. The CDR3 spans 15 residues.

This clonotype has just a few counts. In DNA form, the CDR3 reads TGTGCCATAAGACAGGGGGCACGATATGGCTACACCTTC. Protein product: CAIRQGARYGYTF. The rearrangement links TRBV28 to TRBJ1-2, with 10 bases fitting TRBD1. The junction had 7 bases not matched to a gene; V was cut back by 10 bases and J by 5 bases. Germline CDR1 is MDHEN and CDR2 is SYDVKM. The CDR3 runs to 13 residues.

The genes are TRBV24-1 and TRBJ2-7; D might be TRBD1 (6 bases). V gave up 4 bases and J gave up 7 bases, with 16 bases separating them. Germline loops: CDR1 KGHDR, CDR2 SFDVKD. The CDR3 sequence is 14 residues long. The CDR3 region is CATSESGVVNEQYF. DNA for the CDR3: TGTGCCACCAGTGAGTCAGGGGTAGTGAATGAGCAGTACTTC.

This clonotype has just a few counts. The rearrangement uses TRBV3-1 and TRBJ2-3; TRBD2 agrees at 10 bases. The CDR3 runs to 15 residues. Germline values: CDR1 LGHDT, CDR2 YNNKEL (reference sequence). Trimming at V came to 2 bases and at J to 3 bases, leaving 2 bases not matched to a gene. CDR3 residues: CASSQYSGGTDTQYF. In DNA form, the CDR3 reads TGTGCCAGCAGCCAATATAGCGGGGGGACAGATACGCAGTATTTT.